These T cell receptor beta chains were read from a single sample in a study of breast tumors, draining lymph nodes, adjacent tissues. A single record per CDR3 protein comes from TCRdb applying MiXCR to the multiplex PCR reads. The repertoire has roughly 260,000 distinct CDR3 sequences, around 31% of them found once; the top ten carry more than 1%. Specimen: axillary lymph node tissue. Receptors originate from a female donor with breast cancer. Some clones in this sample may be carry-over from other donors' samples. Each CDR3 is given with its conserved first and last residue. Each record gives: clone size, J gene, V gene, D gene, CDR3 DNA, CDR3 protein. A D gene is named only where the DNA matches it firmly. Some rows mark clone size as missing; the rest say once, few, many or name a class of expanded clone.

clone size: many; J gene: TRBJ1-3; V gene: TRBV12-3/TRBV12-4; D gene: NA; CDR3 DNA: TGTGCCAGCAGGCCGACAGGCGAGACTGGAAACACCATATATTTT; CDR3 protein: CASRPTGETGNTIYF
clone size: NA; J gene: TRBJ2-1; V gene: TRBV6-2/TRBV6-3; D gene: TRBD2; CDR3 DNA: TGTGCCAGCAGCTCGGGACTAGCGGGAGGGCCCCGGAATGAGCAGTTCTTC; CDR3 protein: CASSSGLAGGPRNEQFF
clone size: many; J gene: TRBJ2-3; V gene: TRBV7-2; D gene: NA; CDR3 DNA: TGTGCCAGCAGCTCCCTAGCGTCGCAGTATTTT; CDR3 protein: CASSSLASQYF
clone size: NA; J gene: TRBJ1-1; V gene: TRBV10-2; D gene: NA; CDR3 DNA: TGCGCCAGCAGTGGCGGCACTGAAGCTTTCTTT; CDR3 protein: CASSGGTEAFF
clone size: NA; J gene: TRBJ2-1; V gene: TRBV2; D gene: TRBD2; CDR3 DNA: TGTGCCAGCGTTGCGGGGCGGGAGGGCCGAAGTTTAAAAGAGCAGTTCTTC; CDR3 protein: CASVAGREGRSLKEQFF
clone size: many; J gene: TRBJ2-7; V gene: TRBV7-2; D gene: TRBD2; CDR3 DNA: TGTGCCAGCACCTGGACTAGCGGGATCTACGAGCAGTACTTC; CDR3 protein: CASTWTSGIYEQYF
clone size: once; J gene: TRBJ1-1; V gene: TRBV11-2; D gene: NA; CDR3 DNA: TGTGCCAGCAGCCCCGAACACAGGAACACTGAAGCTTTCTTT; CDR3 protein: CASSPEHRNTEAFF
clone size: NA; J gene: TRBJ2-1; V gene: TRBV20-1; D gene: NA; CDR3 DNA: TGCAGTGCCCTCTGGAATTTCGGGGAGATGAAGCAGTTCTTC; CDR3 protein: CSALWNFGEMKQFF
clone size: many; J gene: TRBJ1-2; V gene: TRBV5-4; D gene: NA; CDR3 DNA: TGTGCCAGCAGCTTACCCCCGGACAGCTATGGCTACACCTTC; CDR3 protein: CASSLPPDSYGYTF
clone size: few; J gene: TRBJ2-5; V gene: TRBV28; D gene: NA; CDR3 DNA: TGTGCCAGCAGCACCCGGTGGACACAAGAGACCCAGTACTTC; CDR3 protein: CASSTRWTQETQYF
clone size: NA; J gene: TRBJ2-1; V gene: TRBV12-3/TRBV12-4; D gene: NA; CDR3 DNA: TGTGCCAGCAGTTTCGCTCGGGGCCACAATGAGCAGTTCTTC; CDR3 protein: CASSFARGHNEQFF
clone size: many; J gene: TRBJ2-7; V gene: TRBV20-1; D gene: TRBD2; CDR3 DNA: TGCAGTGGTCTGCTACAGCGGGAGGACCCGTCCGTCGAGCAGTACTTC; CDR3 protein: CSGLLQREDPSVEQYF
clone size: NA; J gene: TRBJ1-1; V gene: TRBV9; D gene: NA; CDR3 DNA: TGTGCCAGCAGCGTAGCTCCGGTGCTGAACACTGAAGCTTTCTTT; CDR3 protein: CASSVAPVLNTEAFF
clone size: many; J gene: TRBJ2-1; V gene: TRBV11-2; D gene: NA; CDR3 DNA: TGTGCCAGCAGCTTAGGACAGCGTGGGATAGGCTATGAGCAGTTCTTC; CDR3 protein: CASSLGQRGIGYEQFF
clone size: NA; J gene: TRBJ2-1; V gene: TRBV6-2/TRBV6-3; D gene: NA; CDR3 DNA: TGTGCCAGCAGTTATTTCTTCCATGAGCAGTTCTTC; CDR3 protein: CASSYFFHEQFF
clone size: many; J gene: TRBJ2-7; V gene: TRBV20-1; D gene: TRBD2; CDR3 DNA: TGCAGTGCTAGACCTATTAGCGGGAGCTCATACGAGCAGTACTTC; CDR3 protein: CSARPISGSSYEQYF
clone size: NA; J gene: TRBJ2-5; V gene: TRBV30; D gene: TRBD2; CDR3 DNA: TGTGCCAGAACTAGGGGACTAGCGGGAGAAGGAGGGCAAGAGACCCAGTACTTC; CDR3 protein: CARTRGLAGEGGQETQYF
clone size: many; J gene: TRBJ2-3; V gene: TRBV29-1; D gene: TRBD2; CDR3 DNA: TGCAGCGTAAACCCTAGCGGGGCTAGCACAGATACGCAGTATTTT; CDR3 protein: CSVNPSGASTDTQYF
clone size: many; J gene: TRBJ2-7; V gene: TRBV7-9; D gene: TRBD2; CDR3 DNA: TGTGCCAGCACCGGTGGGGGACTAGCGTTATCAAAGCAGTACTTC; CDR3 protein: CASTGGGLALSKQYF
clone size: once; J gene: TRBJ2-1; V gene: TRBV10-3; D gene: TRBD2; CDR3 DNA: TGTGCCATCAGTGAGCAGATAGACGGGAGGGGGGGGAACAATGAGCAGTTCTTC; CDR3 protein: CAISEQIDGRGGNNEQFF
clone size: NA; J gene: TRBJ2-6; V gene: TRBV14; D gene: NA; CDR3 DNA: TGTGCCAGCAGCCCCGACATACCCAACGTCCTGACTTTC; CDR3 protein: CASSPDIPNVLTF
clone size: few; J gene: TRBJ2-5; V gene: TRBV5-1; D gene: NA; CDR3 DNA: TGCGCCAGCAGCTTGAGAGGCAGCCGAGAGACCCAGTACTTC; CDR3 protein: CASSLRGSRETQYF
clone size: many; J gene: TRBJ2-2; V gene: TRBV5-1; D gene: TRBD2; CDR3 DNA: TGCGCCAGCAGATACGGACTAGTAAATACCGGGGAGCTGTTTTTT; CDR3 protein: CASRYGLVNTGELFF
clone size: NA; J gene: TRBJ1-5; V gene: TRBV28; D gene: NA; CDR3 DNA: TGTGCCAGCAGTGCGGACAGTAGCAATCAGCCCCAGCATTTT; CDR3 protein: CASSADSSNQPQHF
clone size: NA; J gene: TRBJ2-7; V gene: TRBV29-1; D gene: NA; CDR3 DNA: TGCAGCGTAGAACAGGCGGGGTACGAGCAGTACTTC; CDR3 protein: CSVEQAGYEQYF
clone size: many; J gene: TRBJ1-6; V gene: TRBV10-2; D gene: NA; CDR3 DNA: TGCGCCAGCAAAGGGGTCGGGAATAATTCACCCCTCCACTTT; CDR3 protein: CASKGVGNNSPLHF
clone size: many; J gene: TRBJ2-2; V gene: TRBV4-2; D gene: NA; CDR3 DNA: TGTGCCAGCAGCCAAGAGGTCCAGATGAACACCGGGGAGCTGTTTTTT; CDR3 protein: CASSQEVQMNTGELFF
clone size: many; J gene: TRBJ1-2; V gene: TRBV6-2/TRBV6-3; D gene: NA; CDR3 DNA: TGTGCCAGCAGCACAGGGATCTATGGCTACACCTTC; CDR3 protein: CASSTGIYGYTF
clone size: many; J gene: TRBJ1-4; V gene: TRBV6-6; D gene: TRBD1; CDR3 DNA: TGTGCCAGCAGAGACAGGGGGCGGCGTGAAAAACTGTTTTTT; CDR3 protein: CASRDRGRREKLFF
clone size: few; J gene: TRBJ1-1; V gene: TRBV12-3/TRBV12-4; D gene: TRBD1; CDR3 DNA: TGTGCCAGCAGGGGACAGGGGTTAGGCGCTGAAGCTTTCTTT; CDR3 protein: CASRGQGLGAEAFF
clone size: NA; J gene: TRBJ2-7; V gene: TRBV20-1; D gene: NA; CDR3 DNA: TGCAGTGCTAGTCGGCGGCCCCTGGAGGGAACCTTCGAGCAGTACTTC; CDR3 protein: CSASRRPLEGTFEQYF
clone size: many; J gene: TRBJ2-5; V gene: TRBV7-9; D gene: NA; CDR3 DNA: TGTGCCAGCAGCTTTTGGGGGGCAGAGACCCAGTACTTC; CDR3 protein: CASSFWGAETQYF
clone size: NA; J gene: TRBJ2-5; V gene: TRBV29-1; D gene: TRBD2; CDR3 DNA: TGCAGCGTTGAAGACACCCGAGGACTAGCGGGAGTCCAGGAGACCCAGTACTTC; CDR3 protein: CSVEDTRGLAGVQETQYF
clone size: NA; J gene: TRBJ1-6; V gene: TRBV29-1; D gene: TRBD1; CDR3 DNA: TGCAGCCGGGACAGGGGGCGCGTGAATTCACCCCTCCACTTT; CDR3 protein: CSRDRGRVNSPLHF
clone size: many; J gene: TRBJ1-5; V gene: TRBV20-1; D gene: TRBD1; CDR3 DNA: TGCAGTGCAAGGGGACAGGGCGGAATTCAGCCCCAGCATTTT; CDR3 protein: CSARGQGGIQPQHF
clone size: many; J gene: TRBJ2-1; V gene: TRBV7-9; D gene: NA; CDR3 DNA: TGTGCCAGCAGCTTAGATTCGGGAATCGGGTCCTACAATGAGCAGTTCTTC; CDR3 protein: CASSLDSGIGSYNEQFF
clone size: NA; J gene: TRBJ2-3; V gene: TRBV28; D gene: TRBD1; CDR3 DNA: TGTGCCAGCAGATCCGACAGGGGGCGCATAGATACGCAGTATTTT; CDR3 protein: CASRSDRGRIDTQYF
clone size: many; J gene: TRBJ1-6; V gene: TRBV7-2; D gene: TRBD1; CDR3 DNA: TGTGCCAGCAGCTTAGGTAGAGGGGGCCCACTTAATTCACCCCTCCACTTT; CDR3 protein: CASSLGRGGPLNSPLHF
clone size: many; J gene: TRBJ2-7; V gene: TRBV15; D gene: NA; CDR3 DNA: TGTGCCACCAGCAGAGACTCAGGAGCCTACGAGCAGTACTTC; CDR3 protein: CATSRDSGAYEQYF
clone size: once; J gene: TRBJ1-2; V gene: TRBV28; D gene: NA; CDR3 DNA: TGTGCCAGCAGTTTAGGCAGGGCGTTCATCGACTATGGCTACACCTTC; CDR3 protein: CASSLGRAFIDYGYTF
clone size: many; J gene: TRBJ2-3; V gene: TRBV11-3; D gene: NA; CDR3 DNA: TGTGCCAGCAGCGGAGAGGGCCTCGGCACAGATACGCAGTATTTT; CDR3 protein: CASSGEGLGTDTQYF
clone size: NA; J gene: TRBJ2-7; V gene: TRBV15; D gene: TRBD2; CDR3 DNA: TGTGCCACCAGCAGCTTAGTAGCGGGAGGTGGCGAGCAGTACTTC; CDR3 protein: CATSSLVAGGGEQYF
clone size: many; J gene: TRBJ2-3; V gene: TRBV29-1; D gene: NA; CDR3 DNA: TGCAGCCTCTTTTTCCTGGATACGCAGTATTTT; CDR3 protein: CSLFFLDTQYF
clone size: many; J gene: TRBJ2-1; V gene: TRBV5-5; D gene: TRBD2; CDR3 DNA: TGTGCCAGCAGCACGAGACTAGCGGGGACATACAATGAGCAGTTCTTC; CDR3 protein: CASSTRLAGTYNEQFF
clone size: many; J gene: TRBJ2-7; V gene: TRBV12-3/TRBV12-4; D gene: NA; CDR3 DNA: TGTGCCAGCAGTCCGGGACTCGTTAGCTCCTACGAGCAGTACTTC; CDR3 protein: CASSPGLVSSYEQYF
clone size: many; J gene: TRBJ1-4; V gene: TRBV5-1; D gene: TRBD1; CDR3 DNA: TGCGCCAGCAGCCCGGACAGGGGGAGGGAAAAACTGTTTTTT; CDR3 protein: CASSPDRGREKLFF
clone size: many; J gene: TRBJ2-7; V gene: TRBV7-6; D gene: TRBD2; CDR3 DNA: TGTGCCAGCAGCTTAGCAGCGGGAGTCCTGAACGAGCAGTACTTC; CDR3 protein: CASSLAAGVLNEQYF
clone size: many; J gene: TRBJ2-1; V gene: TRBV5-1; D gene: NA; CDR3 DNA: TGCGCCAGCAGCCTCAACACTCGGACAGAAGGGGAGCAGTTCTTC; CDR3 protein: CASSLNTRTEGEQFF
clone size: many; J gene: TRBJ1-3; V gene: TRBV6-6; D gene: NA; CDR3 DNA: TGTGCCAGTGGGGGATCTGGAAACACCATATATTTT; CDR3 protein: CASGGSGNTIYF
clone size: NA; J gene: TRBJ1-1; V gene: TRBV20-1; D gene: TRBD1; CDR3 DNA: TGCAGTGCTAGAGCAGGGGGCAGTGAAGCTTTCTTT; CDR3 protein: CSARAGGSEAFF